This paragraph covers one T cell receptor (beta chain) sequence. Its specificity is unknown. The CDR3 runs 13 residues. Germline CDR1 is GTSNPN and CDR2 is SVGIG (reference sequence). Trimming took 7 bases from V and 6 from J; bases not matched to a gene: 3. The sample is drawn from a study of T cells in localized non-small cell lung cancer. Study-level points and caveats: Because only a single region of the tumor was sequenced, heterogeneity remains possible. A median of around 58 clones ranked among the top 100 in tumor appeared in adjacent lung.

Produced via immunoSEQ multiplex PCR; TCRdb's table is partial and in-frame only. The data show about 24,000 clones, 75% to 90% seen once. This receptor was taken from a man between 40 and 75 years old with stage I squamous cell lung carcinoma. The chain links TRBV30 to TRBJ2-1; 13 nucleotides agree with TRBD2. Sample: peripheral blood, taken before any cancer treatment. CDR3 region: CASGTSGVNEQFF. CDR3 nucleotide sequence: TGTGCCTCTGGGACTAGCGGGGTCAATGAGCAGTTCTTC.